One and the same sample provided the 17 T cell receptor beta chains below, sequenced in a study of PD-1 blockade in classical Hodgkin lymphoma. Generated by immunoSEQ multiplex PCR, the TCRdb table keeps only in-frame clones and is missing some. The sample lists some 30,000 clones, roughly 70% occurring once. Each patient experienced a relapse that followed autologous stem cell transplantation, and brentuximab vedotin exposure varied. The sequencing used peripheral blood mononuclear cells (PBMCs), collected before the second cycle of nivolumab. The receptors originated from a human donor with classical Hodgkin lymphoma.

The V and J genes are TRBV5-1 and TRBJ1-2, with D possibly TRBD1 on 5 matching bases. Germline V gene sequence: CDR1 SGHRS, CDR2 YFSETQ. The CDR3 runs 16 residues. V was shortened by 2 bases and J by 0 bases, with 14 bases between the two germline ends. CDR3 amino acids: CASSFRSGRPNYGYTF. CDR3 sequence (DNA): TGCGCCAGCAGCTTTAGATCAGGGCGACCTAACTATGGCTACACCTTC.

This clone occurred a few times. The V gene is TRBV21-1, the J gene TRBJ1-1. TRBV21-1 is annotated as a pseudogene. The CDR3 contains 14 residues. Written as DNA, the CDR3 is TGTGCCAGCCGCGGGACACCTTTTTACACTGAAGCTTTCTTT. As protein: CASRGTPFYTEAFF.

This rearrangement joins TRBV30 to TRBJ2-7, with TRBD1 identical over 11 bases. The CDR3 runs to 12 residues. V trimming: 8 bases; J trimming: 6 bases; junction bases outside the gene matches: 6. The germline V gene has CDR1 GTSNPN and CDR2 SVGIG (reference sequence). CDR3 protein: CAGGQGEGEQYF. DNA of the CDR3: TGTGCCGGGGGACAGGGGGAAGGCGAGCAGTACTTC.

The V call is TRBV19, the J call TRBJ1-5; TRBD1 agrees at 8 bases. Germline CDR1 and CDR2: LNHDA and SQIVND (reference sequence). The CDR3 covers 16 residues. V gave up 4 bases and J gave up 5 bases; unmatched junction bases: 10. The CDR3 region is CASSRLPGTGDQPQHF. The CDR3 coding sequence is TGTGCCAGTAGTAGGTTGCCCGGGACAGGAGATCAGCCCCAGCATTTT. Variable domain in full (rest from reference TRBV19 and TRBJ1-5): DGGITQSPKYLFRKEGQNVTLSCEQNLNHDAMYWYRQDPGQGLRLIYYSQIVNDFQKGDIAEGYSVSREKKESFPLTVTSAQKNPTAFYLCASSRLPGTGDQPQHFGDGTRLSIL.

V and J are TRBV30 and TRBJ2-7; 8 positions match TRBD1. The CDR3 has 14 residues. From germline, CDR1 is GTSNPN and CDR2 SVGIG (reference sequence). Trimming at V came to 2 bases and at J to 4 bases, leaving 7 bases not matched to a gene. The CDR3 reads CAWSRPGGAYEQYF. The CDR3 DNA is TGTGCCTGGAGTAGACCAGGGGGCGCGTACGAGCAGTACTTC.

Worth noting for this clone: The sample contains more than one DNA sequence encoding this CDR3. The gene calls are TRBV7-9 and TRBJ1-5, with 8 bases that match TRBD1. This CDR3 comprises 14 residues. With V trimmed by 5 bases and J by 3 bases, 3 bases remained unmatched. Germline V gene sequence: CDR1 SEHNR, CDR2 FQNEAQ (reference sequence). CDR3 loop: CASSLTGANQPQHF. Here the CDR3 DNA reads TGTGCCAGCAGCCTGACAGGGGCCAATCAGCCCCAGCATTTT.

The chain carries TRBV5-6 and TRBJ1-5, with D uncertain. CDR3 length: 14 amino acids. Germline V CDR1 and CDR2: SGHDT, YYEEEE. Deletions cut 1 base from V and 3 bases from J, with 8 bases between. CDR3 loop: CASSLRVNNQPQHF. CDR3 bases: TGTGCCAGCAGCTTGCGAGTGAACAATCAGCCCCAGCATTTT.

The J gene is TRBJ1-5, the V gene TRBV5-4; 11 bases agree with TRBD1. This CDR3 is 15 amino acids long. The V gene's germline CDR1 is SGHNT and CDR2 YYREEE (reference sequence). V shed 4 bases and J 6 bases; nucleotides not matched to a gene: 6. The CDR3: CASSLGTGGSQPQHF. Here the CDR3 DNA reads TGTGCCAGCAGCCTAGGGACAGGGGGAAGTCAGCCCCAGCATTTT. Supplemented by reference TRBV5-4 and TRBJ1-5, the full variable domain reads ETGVTQSPTHLIKTRGQQVTLRCSSQSGHNTVSWYQQALGQGPQFIFQYYREEENGRGNFPPRFSGLQFPNYSSELNVNALELDDSALYLCASSLGTGGSQPQHFGDGTRLSIL.

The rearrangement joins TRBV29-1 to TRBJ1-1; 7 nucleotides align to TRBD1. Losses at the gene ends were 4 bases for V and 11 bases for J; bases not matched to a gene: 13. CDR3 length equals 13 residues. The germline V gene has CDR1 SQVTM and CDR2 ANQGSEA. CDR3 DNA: TGCAGCGTTGCCGACAGGGTCTCTAAGGTGGCTTTCTTT. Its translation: CSVADRVSKVAFF.

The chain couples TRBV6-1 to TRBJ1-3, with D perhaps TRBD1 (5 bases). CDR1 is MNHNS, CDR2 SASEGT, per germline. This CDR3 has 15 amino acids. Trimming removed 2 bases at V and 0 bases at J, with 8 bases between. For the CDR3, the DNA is TGTGCCAGCAGTGAAACCGGGACCTCTGGAAACACCATATATTTT. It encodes CASSETGTSGNTIYF.

In DNA form, the CDR3 reads TGCGCCAGCAGCTTGGACAGGGGCTATAATTCACCCCTCCACTTT. Translating it yields CASSLDRGYNSPLHF. V usage is TRBV5-1 and J usage is TRBJ1-6; 7 bases are shared with TRBD1. Trimming cost V 0 bases and J 3 bases; bases outside gene matches: 0. The CDR3 length is 15 residues. Germline V gene lookup returns CDR1 SGHRS and CDR2 YFSETQ.

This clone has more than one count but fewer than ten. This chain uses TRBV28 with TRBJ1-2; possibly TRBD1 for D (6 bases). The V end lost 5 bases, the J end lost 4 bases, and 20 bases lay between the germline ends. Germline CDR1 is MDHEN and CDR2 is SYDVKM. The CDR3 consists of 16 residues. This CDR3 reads CASSPRGHQGVYGYTF. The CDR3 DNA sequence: TGTGCCAGCAGTCCCAGGGGTCACCAAGGGGTCTATGGCTACACCTTC.

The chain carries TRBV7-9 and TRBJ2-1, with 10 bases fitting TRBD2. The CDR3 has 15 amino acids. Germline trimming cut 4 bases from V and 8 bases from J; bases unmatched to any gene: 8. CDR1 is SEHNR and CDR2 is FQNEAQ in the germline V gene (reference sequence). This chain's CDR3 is CASSWSGGAGDEQFF. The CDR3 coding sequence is TGTGCCAGCAGCTGGAGCGGGGGGGCCGGCGATGAGCAGTTCTTC.

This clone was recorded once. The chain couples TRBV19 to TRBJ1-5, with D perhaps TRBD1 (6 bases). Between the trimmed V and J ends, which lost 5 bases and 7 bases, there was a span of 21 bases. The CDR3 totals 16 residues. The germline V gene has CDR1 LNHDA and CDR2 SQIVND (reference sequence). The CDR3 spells CASSFLKGGISQPQHF. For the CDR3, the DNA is TGTGCCAGTAGTTTCCTAAAAGGGGGGATAAGCCAGCCCCAGCATTTT.

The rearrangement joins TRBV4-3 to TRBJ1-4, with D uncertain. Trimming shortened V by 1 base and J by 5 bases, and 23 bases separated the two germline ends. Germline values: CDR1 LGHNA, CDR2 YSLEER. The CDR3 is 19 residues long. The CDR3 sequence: CASSQAPVGPTLKNEKLFF. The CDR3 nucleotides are TGCGCCAGCAGCCAAGCCCCGGTGGGCCCAACCCTCAAAAATGAAAAACTGTTTTTT.

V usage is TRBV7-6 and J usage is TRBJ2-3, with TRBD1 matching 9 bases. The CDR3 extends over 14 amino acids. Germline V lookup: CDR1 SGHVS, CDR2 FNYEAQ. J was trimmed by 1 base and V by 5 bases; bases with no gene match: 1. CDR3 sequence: CASSRDRGTDTQYF. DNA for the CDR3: TGTGCCAGCAGCCGGGACAGGGGCACAGATACGCAGTATTTT.

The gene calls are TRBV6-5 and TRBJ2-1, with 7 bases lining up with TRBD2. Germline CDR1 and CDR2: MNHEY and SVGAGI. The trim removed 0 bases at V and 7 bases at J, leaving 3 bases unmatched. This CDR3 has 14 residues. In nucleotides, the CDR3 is TGTGCCAGCAGTTACTCGAGACTAGCAAATGAGCAGTTCTTC. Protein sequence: CASSYSRLANEQFF.